The 26 T cell receptor beta chains below all came from one sample that was sequenced in a study of identical twins (dated by TCRdb to about 2016). Libraries were built with 5' RACE. Instrument on record: Illumina HiSeq 2000. The raw public reads went through TCRdb reprocessing: fastp at Q25, MiXCR clone calling, in-frame beta chains kept. Entries are consolidated by CDR3 protein sequence, retaining the most common genes and DNA. Present in this sample are 400,000 to 550,000 distinct CDR3 sequences, roughly an eighth of which were seen just once. Around 0.98% of the sample lies in the top ten. These data are also associated with another study on yellow fever vaccine responses in identical twins.

Sequenced: CD4+ T cells sorted from blood. The receptors here all came from a woman younger than 30 in good health.

The chain links TRBV18 to TRBJ2-7; D not certain. Per the germline V gene, CDR1 is KGHSH and CDR2 is LQKENI. CDR3 size: 14 residues. V gave up 3 bases and J gave up 3 bases, with 12 bases separating them. The CDR3 nucleotides are TGTGCCAGCTCACCTTCCAGGTTTAACTACGAGCAGTACTTC. It codes for CASSPSRFNYEQYF.

This clonotype was counted only a few times. The chain links TRBV4-3 to TRBJ2-3; 10 bases match TRBD2. V was pared by 4 bases and J by 5 bases, with 6 bases of the junction left unmatched. Germline V gene sequence: CDR1 LGHNA, CDR2 YSLEER. The CDR3 sequence is 15 residues long. CDR3 sequence (DNA): TGCGCCAGCAGCCGCCGCCTAGCGGGGGAAGATACGCAGTATTTT. Translation: CASSRRLAGEDTQYF.

This clonotype was counted a few times. The chain couples TRBV4-1 to TRBJ2-1; possibly TRBD1 for D (6 bases). V gave up 4 bases and J gave up 5 bases, with 15 bases separating them. The CDR3 length is 15 residues. CDR1 is MGHRA, CDR2 YSYEKL, per germline. The CDR3 DNA reads TGCGCCAGCAGCCCGCGACAGGTTGTCAACAATGAGCAGTTCTTC. Protein: CASSPRQVVNNEQFF.

The V gene is TRBV6-2 or TRBV6-3, the J gene TRBJ2-7; 10 bases match TRBD1. The junction had 8 bases not matched to a gene; V was cut back by 8 bases and J by 7 bases. From germline, CDR1 is MNHEY and CDR2 SVGEGT. The CDR3 consists of 13 residues. The CDR3, as DNA: TGTGCCAGCTCAAGGACAGGGGGTAAGGAGCAGTACTTC. Amino acid sequence: CASSRTGGKEQYF.

This sequence joins TRBV4-3 and TRBJ2-5, with 7 bases lining up with TRBD1. Losses at the gene ends were 0 bases for V and 5 bases for J; bases not matched to a gene: 3. This CDR3 contains 14 residues. Germline assignment: CDR1 LGHNA and CDR2 YSLEER. The CDR3 protein is CASSQDTGVETQYF. Written as DNA, the CDR3 is TGCGCCAGCAGCCAAGATACAGGGGTTGAGACCCAGTACTTC.

This chain links TRBV7-9 with TRBJ2-2, with D unclear. In germline, CDR1 is SEHNR, CDR2 FQNEAQ (reference sequence). The CDR3 contains 12 residues. The germline V and J ends were trimmed by 3 bases and 8 bases, with 7 bases remaining between them. The CDR3 protein is CASSFQTGELFF. The DNA of the CDR3 is TGTGCCAGCAGCTTCCAGACAGGGGAGCTGTTTTTT.

The chain has TRBV5-6 and TRBJ2-1, with D uncertain. CDR1 and CDR2 (germline): SGHDT, YYEEEE. The ends were cut back, 4 bases at V and 10 bases at J, with 15 bases in the middle. The length of the CDR3 is 13 residues. The CDR3 sequence is CASSQNFKGEQFF. CDR3 nucleotides: TGTGCCAGCAGCCAGAACTTTAAAGGGGAGCAGTTCTTC.

This clonotype has more than one count but fewer than ten. The chain is built from TRBV2 and TRBJ2-5, with D uncertain. This CDR3 spans 13 amino acids. V lost 5 bases and J 1 base, leaving 8 bases between the germline ends. Per the germline V gene, CDR1 is SNHLY and CDR2 is FYNNEI. The CDR3 spells CASSIGRQETQYF. The CDR3 DNA is TGTGCCAGCAGTATCGGACGCCAAGAGACCCAGTACTTC. Filled out from reference TRBV2 and TRBJ2-5, the complete variable domain reads EPEVTQTPSHQVTQMGQEVILRCVPISNHLYFYWYRQILGQKVEFLVSFYNNEISEKSEIFDDQFSVERPDGSNFTLKIRSTKLEDSAMYFCASSIGRQETQYFGPGTRLLVL.

The chain joins TRBV7-9 to TRBJ2-7, with TRBD1 matching over 8 bases. Germline lookup yields CDR1 SEHNR and CDR2 FQNEAQ (reference sequence). The CDR3 length is 17 residues. Unmatched junction bases numbered 19, after V lost 5 bases and J lost 7 bases. In DNA, the CDR3 is TGTGCCAGCAGCCCCACCGGCGCAGGGGGCGCCTCAAAAGAGCAGTACTTC. It translates to CASSPTGAGGASKEQYF.

This clonotype has only a few counts. V usage is TRBV6-4 and J usage is TRBJ1-2; D gene ambiguous. Trimming stripped 3 bases from V and 6 bases from J, with 14 bases between. Germline lookup yields CDR1 MRHNA and CDR2 SNTAGT. This CDR3 has 14 residues. Written as DNA, the CDR3 is TGTGCCAGCAGTGATTGGAACTCGGGGAATGGCTACACCTTC. Protein: CASSDWNSGNGYTF.

This clonotype came up a few times. The J gene is TRBJ2-7, the V gene TRBV11-1; tentatively, D is TRBD1 (6 bases). This CDR3 has 13 amino acids. CDR1 is SGHAT, CDR2 FQDESV, per germline (reference sequence). The V end lost 6 bases, the J end lost 4 bases, and 13 bases lay between the germline ends. The CDR3 region has the DNA TGTGCCAGCAGTCGGACAGAAACTTACGAGCAGTACTTC. It encodes CASSRTETYEQYF.

The CDR3 sequence is CASTTLWGDSEQYF. The CDR3 DNA reads TGTGCCAGCACAACGCTTTGGGGGGACAGCGAGCAGTACTTC. The chain employs TRBV2 and TRBJ2-7; TRBD1 might be the D (7 bases). Germline-derived CDR1 and CDR2 are SNHLY and FYNNEI. V was cut by 7 bases and J by 6 bases, with 19 bases left in between. The CDR3 is made up of 14 amino acids.

This clonotype showed up just a few times. The chain combines TRBV6-2 or TRBV6-3 with TRBJ1-1; a weak D match, TRBD1 (6 bases). The CDR3 is 15 residues long. Germline CDR1 is MNHEY and CDR2 is SVGEGT. Trimming removed 5 bases from V and 1 base from J, with 14 bases in between. In DNA form, the CDR3 reads TGTGCCAGCAGTGGAAGGACAGTCGAGAACACTGAAGCTTTCTTT. Protein product: CASSGRTVENTEAFF.

The CDR3 is CASSAQQGRQETQYF. The CDR3 DNA sequence: TGTGCCAGCAGCGCCCAACAGGGGAGGCAGGAGACCCAGTACTTC. This chain joins TRBV9 and TRBJ2-5; perhaps TRBD1 as D (7 bases). CDR1 and CDR2 from the germline V gene are SGDLS and YYNGEE. CDR3 size: 15 residues. V lost 3 bases and J lost 5, with 17 bases in between.

V and J are TRBV9 and TRBJ2-7, with D perhaps matching TRBD1 or TRBD2 (6 bases each). V was trimmed by 0 bases and J by 0 bases, leaving 10 bases between them. The CDR3 is 15 amino acids. Germline V gene lookup returns CDR1 SGDLS and CDR2 YYNGEE. CDR3 protein: CASSVEGGSSYEQYF. The DNA of the CDR3 is TGTGCCAGCAGCGTAGAGGGGGGTAGCTCCTACGAGCAGTACTTC.

This clonotype was seen a few times. The V and J genes are TRBV2 and TRBJ2-2; 7 bases match TRBD1. This CDR3 has 15 amino acids. V was pared by 6 bases and J by 0 bases, with 4 bases of the junction left unmatched. Per germline, CDR1 SNHLY and CDR2 FYNNEI. In DNA form, the CDR3 reads TGTGCCAGCAGAAGGACAGGAGCGAACACCGGGGAGCTGTTTTTT. Encoded protein: CASRRTGANTGELFF.

This clonotype has a handful of counts. The V gene is TRBV28, the J gene TRBJ1-6; no clear D. CDR1 and CDR2 (germline): MDHEN, SYDVKM. The CDR3 is made up of 15 amino acids. The V and J ends lost 1 base and 11 bases respectively, with 15 bases between them. CDR3 sequence reads: CASSLSLVAVTPLHF. The CDR3 DNA reads TGTGCCAGCAGTTTATCGCTGGTCGCTGTTACACCCCTCCACTTT.

This clonotype has at least ten counts. The CDR3 region is CASSQDRTGARYEQYF. CDR3 bases: TGTGCCAGCAGCCAAGATAGGACGGGGGCGCGCTACGAGCAGTACTTC. V is TRBV3-1 and J is TRBJ2-7; D possibly uses TRBD1 or TRBD2 (6 bases each). CDR1 is LGHDT, CDR2 YNNKEL, per germline (reference sequence). The CDR3 has 16 amino acids. Trimming stripped 0 bases from V and 3 bases from J, with 15 bases between.

This clonotype was counted at least ten times. This chain links TRBV7-8 with TRBJ2-7, with a tentative D call TRBD1 (6 bases). The CDR3 has 15 residues. The V and J ends lost 7 bases and 1 base respectively, with 17 bases between them. Germline V gene sequence: CDR1 SGHVS, CDR2 FQNEAQ. CDR3 protein: CASKVRGTPSYEQYF. The DNA for the CDR3 is TGTGCCAGCAAGGTTAGGGGGACACCATCCTACGAGCAGTACTTC.

This clonotype was observed many times. This sequence joins TRBV6-2 or TRBV6-3 and TRBJ2-3; a weak D match, TRBD1 (5 bases). Trimming pared 0 bases from V and 1 base from J, leaving 11 bases between. Germline V gene data show CDR1 as MNHEY and CDR2 as SVGEGT. The CDR3 covers 16 residues. The chain's CDR3 is CASSYSRTPRTDTQYF. CDR3 nucleotides: TGTGCCAGCAGTTACTCGCGGACACCACGCACAGATACGCAGTATTTT.

The chain employs TRBV2 and TRBJ2-1; either TRBD1 or TRBD2 may fit D (5 bases each). Trimming removed 6 bases at V and 7 bases at J, with 19 bases between. Per the germline V gene, CDR1 is SNHLY and CDR2 is FYNNEI. The CDR3 runs to 15 residues. The CDR3 region has the DNA TGTGCCAGCAGACTATATCCGGGGCAGCTGAATGAGCAGTTCTTC. Its protein product is CASRLYPGQLNEQFF.

V is TRBV7-9 and J is TRBJ1-4; TRBD1 agrees at 9 bases. J gave up 5 bases and V 7 bases, and 5 bases lay outside the gene matches. CDR1 and CDR2 (germline): SEHNR, FQNEAQ (reference sequence). The CDR3 consists of 14 residues. CDR3 nucleotide sequence: TGTGCCAGCACCCGGGGGACAGGGAATGAAAAACTGTTTTTT. Its protein product is CASTRGTGNEKLFF. The full variable domain, with the rest looked up from reference TRBV7-9 and TRBJ1-4, is DTGVSQNPRHKITKRGQNVTFRCDPISEHNRLYWYRQTLGQGPEFLTYFQNEAQLEKSRLLSDRFSAERPKGSFSTLEIQRTEQGDSAMYLCASTRGTGNEKLFFGSGTQLSVL.

This clonotype was observed a few times. The rearrangement joins TRBV18 to TRBJ2-3; D may be TRBD2 (5 bases). Between the trimmed V and J ends, which lost 4 bases and 8 bases, there was a span of 13 bases. Germline V lookup: CDR1 KGHSH, CDR2 LQKENI. This CDR3 contains 13 residues. CDR3 amino acids: CASSLYSEVTQYF. The CDR3 region has the DNA TGTGCCAGCTCACTGTACTCGGAGGTTACGCAGTATTTT.

The genes are TRBV28 and TRBJ2-3; a weak D match, TRBD1 (7 bases). The CDR3 totals 17 residues. V shed 6 bases and J shed 6 bases, with 25 bases lying between them. Germline V gene sequence: CDR1 MDHEN, CDR2 SYDVKM. The CDR3 reads CASSSLGGRQGGDTQYF. The CDR3 DNA is TGTGCCAGCAGCTCCCTGGGGGGTCGACAGGGCGGCGATACGCAGTATTTT.

CDR3 DNA sequence: TGCAGCGTTGGGGGGACAATTGGCTACACCTTC. Translating gives CSVGGTIGYTF. This chain connects TRBV29-1 to TRBJ1-2; TRBD1 might be the D (6 bases). Germline assignment: CDR1 SQVTM and CDR2 ANQGSEA. The CDR3 is 11 amino acids. Trimming stripped 4 bases from V and 7 bases from J, with 10 bases between. Based on the CDR3 plus reference TRBV29-1 and TRBJ1-2, the full variable domain is SAVISQKPSRDICQRGTSLTIQCQVDSQVTMMFWYRQQPGQSLTLIATANQGSEATYESGFVIDKFPISRPNLTFSTLTVSNMSPEDSSIYLCSVGGTIGYTFGSGTRLTVV.

CDR3 sequence: CASSVAGAGRFSYNEQFF. In nucleotides, the CDR3 is TGTGCCAGCAGCGTAGCAGGTGCCGGACGGTTCTCCTACAATGAGCAGTTCTTC. The gene calls are TRBV9 and TRBJ2-1; D uncertain. V was clipped by 0 bases and J by 0 bases, with 16 bases between them. In germline, CDR1 is SGDLS, CDR2 YYNGEE. The CDR3 covers 18 residues.